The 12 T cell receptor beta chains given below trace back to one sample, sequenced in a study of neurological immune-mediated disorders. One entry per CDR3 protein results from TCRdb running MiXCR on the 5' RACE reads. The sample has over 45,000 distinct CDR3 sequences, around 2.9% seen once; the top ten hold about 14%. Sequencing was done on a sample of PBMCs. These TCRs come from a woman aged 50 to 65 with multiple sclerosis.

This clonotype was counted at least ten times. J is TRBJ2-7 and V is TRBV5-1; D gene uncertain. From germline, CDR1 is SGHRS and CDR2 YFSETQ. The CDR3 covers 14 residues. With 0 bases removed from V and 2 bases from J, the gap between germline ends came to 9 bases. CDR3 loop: CASSLAPEAYEQYF. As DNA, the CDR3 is TGCGCCAGCAGCTTGGCTCCAGAAGCCTACGAGCAGTACTTC.

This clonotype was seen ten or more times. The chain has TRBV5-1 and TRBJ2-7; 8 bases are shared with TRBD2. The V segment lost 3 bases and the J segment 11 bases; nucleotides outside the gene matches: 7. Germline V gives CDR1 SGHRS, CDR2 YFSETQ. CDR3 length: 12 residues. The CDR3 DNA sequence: TGCGCCAGCAGCTCTTCCGGGACTAGAAAGTACTTC. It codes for CASSSSGTRKYF.

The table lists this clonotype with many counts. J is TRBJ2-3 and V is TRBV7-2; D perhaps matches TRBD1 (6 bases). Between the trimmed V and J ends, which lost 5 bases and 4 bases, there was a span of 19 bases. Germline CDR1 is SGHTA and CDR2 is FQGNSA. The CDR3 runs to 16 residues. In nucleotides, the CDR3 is TGTGCCAGCAGCGCTACCGGGACAAGCGCGGCAGATACGCAGTATTTT. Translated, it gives CASSATGTSAADTQYF. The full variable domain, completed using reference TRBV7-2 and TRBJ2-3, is GAGVSQSPSNKVTEKGKDVELRCDPISGHTALYWYRQSLGQGLEFLIYFQGNSAPDKSGLPSDRFSAERTGGSVSTLTIQRTQQEDSAVYLCASSATGTSAADTQYFGPGTRLTVL.

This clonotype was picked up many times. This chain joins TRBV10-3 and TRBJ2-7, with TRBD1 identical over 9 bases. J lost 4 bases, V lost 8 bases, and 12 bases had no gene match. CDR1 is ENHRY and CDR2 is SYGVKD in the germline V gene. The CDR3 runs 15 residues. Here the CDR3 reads CAIGEPGTGYYEQYF. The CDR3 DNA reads TGTGCCATCGGGGAACCCGGGACAGGGTATTACGAGCAGTACTTC.

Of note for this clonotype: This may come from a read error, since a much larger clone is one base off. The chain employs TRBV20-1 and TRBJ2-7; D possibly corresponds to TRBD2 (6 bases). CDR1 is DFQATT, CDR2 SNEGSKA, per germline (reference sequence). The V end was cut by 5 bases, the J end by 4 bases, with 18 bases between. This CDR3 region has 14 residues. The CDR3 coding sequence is TGCAGTGCTGAACTAGCAACTAGCCAGTACGAGCAGTACTTC. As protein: CSAELATSQYEQYF.

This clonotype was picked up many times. CDR3 in amino acids: CASSPKGSISYEQYF. In DNA form, the CDR3 reads TGTGCCAGCAGCCCGAAGGGGAGCATATCCTACGAGCAGTACTTC. The rearrangement joins TRBV28 to TRBJ2-7; tentatively, D is TRBD1 or TRBD2 (5 bases each). CDR1 and CDR2 (germline): MDHEN, SYDVKM. The length of the CDR3 is 15 residues. V lost 6 bases, J lost 1 base, and 16 bases lay in between.

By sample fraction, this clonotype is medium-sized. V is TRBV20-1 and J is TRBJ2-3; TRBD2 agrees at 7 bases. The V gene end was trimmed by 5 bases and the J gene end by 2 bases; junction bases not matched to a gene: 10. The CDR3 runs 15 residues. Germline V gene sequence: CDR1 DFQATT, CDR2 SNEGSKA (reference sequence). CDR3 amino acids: CSAGRGAGFTDTQYF. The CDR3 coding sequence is TGCAGTGCTGGAAGAGGAGCGGGATTCACAGATACGCAGTATTTT.

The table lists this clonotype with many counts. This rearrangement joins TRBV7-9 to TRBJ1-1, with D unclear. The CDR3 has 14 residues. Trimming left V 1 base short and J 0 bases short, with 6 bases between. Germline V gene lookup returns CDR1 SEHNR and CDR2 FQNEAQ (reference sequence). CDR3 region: CASSLGGLNTEAFF. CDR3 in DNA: TGTGCCAGCAGCTTAGGCGGGCTGAACACTGAAGCTTTCTTT.

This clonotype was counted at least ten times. CDR3 DNA: TGTGCCAGCTCACCAACGACAGGGTTGGTAAATACGCAGTATTTT. Protein: CASSPTTGLVNTQYF. The chain combines TRBV18 with TRBJ2-3, with 7 bases identical to TRBD1. The CDR3 has 15 amino acids. Germline V gene data show CDR1 as KGHSH and CDR2 as LQKENI. Trimming removed 2 bases from V and 7 bases from J; junction bases left unmatched: 9.

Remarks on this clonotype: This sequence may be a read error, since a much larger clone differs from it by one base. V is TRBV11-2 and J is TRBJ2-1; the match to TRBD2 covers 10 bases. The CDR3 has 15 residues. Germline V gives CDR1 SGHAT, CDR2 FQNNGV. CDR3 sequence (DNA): TGTGCCAGCAGCCCGCTGACTAGCGGGCGCAATGAGAAGTTCTTC. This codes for CASSPLTSGRNEKFF.

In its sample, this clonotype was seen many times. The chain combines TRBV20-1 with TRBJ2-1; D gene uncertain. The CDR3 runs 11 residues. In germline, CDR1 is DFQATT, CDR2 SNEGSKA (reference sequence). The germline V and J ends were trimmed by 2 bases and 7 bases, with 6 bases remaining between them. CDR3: CSARWWNEQFF. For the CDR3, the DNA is TGCAGTGCTAGATGGTGGAATGAGCAGTTCTTC.

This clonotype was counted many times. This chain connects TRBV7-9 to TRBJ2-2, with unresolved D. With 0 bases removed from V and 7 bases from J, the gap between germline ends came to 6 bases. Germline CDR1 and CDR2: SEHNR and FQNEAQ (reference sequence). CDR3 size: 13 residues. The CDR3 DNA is TGTGCCAGCAGCTTAGCTGGTATCGGGGAGCTGTTTTTT. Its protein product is CASSLAGIGELFF.